This TCR beta chain was sequenced for a study of shared clonotypes between healthy human individuals. Turning to the study itself: Each donor had three CD4 naive, three CD4 memory, two CD8 naive and one CD8 memory plate.

Study observations and caveats: Non-shared clonotypes were found to have lower generation probabilities than the clonotypes that were shared by all four of the sorted-subset donors. Depth was large, yet rarefaction showed that sorted-subset sequencing was incomplete.

Libraries were prepared by immunoSEQ multiplex PCR; TCRdb keeps only in-frame clonotypes and omits some of them. The profile shows about 2 million clones, less than 95% of them singletons. Only one count was recorded for this clone. Its target is unknown. Terminally differentiated effector memory CD45RA+ cells were excluded by CCR7 positive selection of CD45RO-negative cells. The CDR3 runs 17 residues. Germline lookup yields CDR1 SNHLY and CDR2 FYNNEI. Unmatched junction bases numbered 7, after V lost 6 bases and J lost 0 bases. V is TRBV2 and J is TRBJ2-5; 13 bases map to TRBD2. This TCR was sampled from a man aged 18-30 years in good health. The sample comprised naive CD8+ T cells sorted from blood. In DNA, the CDR3 is TGTGCCAGCAGGGGACTAGCGGGATGGGGGTACCAAGAGACCCAGTACTTC. Translated: CASRGLAGWGYQETQYF.